This entry concerns a single T cell receptor (beta chain). The antigen remains unidentified. Stated treatment: 15 to 20 received Ad26.COV2.S at low or high dose, single or two shots; about 5 received placebo; per-sample allocation not given. Samples came from day 63 after the first vaccine or placebo injection. Per germline, CDR1 LGHDT and CDR2 YNNKEL (reference sequence). Unmatched junction bases numbered 8, after V lost 0 bases and J lost 9 bases. The CDR3 is 16 residues long. The entry originates in a study of Ad26.COV2.S vaccination and SARS-CoV-2 variants. Findings and limits, study-wide: Reported findings describe substantial breadth in spike-specific CD8+ and CD4+ T cell responses following vaccination.

The table came from immunoSEQ multiplex PCR; TCRdb's copy has only in-frame clones and leaves some out. The table shows approximately 340,000 clones, with around 84% occurring only once. The rearrangement uses TRBV3-1 (or the pseudogene TRBV3-2) and TRBJ1-6; 7 nucleotides align to TRBD1. The receptor comes from a person aged 18 to 65 who received the Ad26.COV2.S COVID-19 vaccine or a placebo. This specimen was peripheral blood, taken in a trial of Ad26.COV2.S vaccine versus placebo. CDR3 sequence reads: CASSQEHTGVPSPLHF. The CDR3 DNA follows: TGTGCCAGCAGCCAAGAACACACAGGGGTTCCTTCACCCCTCCACTTT.